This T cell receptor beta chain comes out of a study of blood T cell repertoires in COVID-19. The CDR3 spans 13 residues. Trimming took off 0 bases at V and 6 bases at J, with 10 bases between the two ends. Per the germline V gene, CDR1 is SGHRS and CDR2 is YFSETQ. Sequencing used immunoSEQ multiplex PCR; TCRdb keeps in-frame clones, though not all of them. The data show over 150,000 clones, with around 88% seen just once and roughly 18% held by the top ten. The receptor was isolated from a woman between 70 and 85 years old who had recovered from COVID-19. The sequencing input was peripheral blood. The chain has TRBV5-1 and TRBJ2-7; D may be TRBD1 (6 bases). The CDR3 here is CASSLGQGFEQYF. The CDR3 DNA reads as TGCGCCAGCAGCTTGGGGCAGGGGTTCGAGCAGTACTTC.